This TCR beta chain is from a study of pediatric ulcerative colitis. V lost 7 bases and J 5 bases, leaving 14 bases between the germline ends. Germline CDR1 MDHEN, CDR2 SYDVKM. CDR3 size: 13 residues. The survey-level immunoSEQ assay was used. Sequenced by immunoSEQ multiplex PCR; TCRdb stores in-frame clones only, minus some. The table has about 9,500 clones, about 90% seen once. What was sequenced was blood. The chain joins TRBV28 to TRBJ2-5; possible D gene TRBD1, 5 bases. The sequence was collected from a girl between 5 and 17 years old with moderate ulcerative colitis. The CDR3 bases are TGTGCCAGCACTAGGGTGGGGCGGGAGACCCAGTACTTC. It translates to CASTRVGRETQYF.